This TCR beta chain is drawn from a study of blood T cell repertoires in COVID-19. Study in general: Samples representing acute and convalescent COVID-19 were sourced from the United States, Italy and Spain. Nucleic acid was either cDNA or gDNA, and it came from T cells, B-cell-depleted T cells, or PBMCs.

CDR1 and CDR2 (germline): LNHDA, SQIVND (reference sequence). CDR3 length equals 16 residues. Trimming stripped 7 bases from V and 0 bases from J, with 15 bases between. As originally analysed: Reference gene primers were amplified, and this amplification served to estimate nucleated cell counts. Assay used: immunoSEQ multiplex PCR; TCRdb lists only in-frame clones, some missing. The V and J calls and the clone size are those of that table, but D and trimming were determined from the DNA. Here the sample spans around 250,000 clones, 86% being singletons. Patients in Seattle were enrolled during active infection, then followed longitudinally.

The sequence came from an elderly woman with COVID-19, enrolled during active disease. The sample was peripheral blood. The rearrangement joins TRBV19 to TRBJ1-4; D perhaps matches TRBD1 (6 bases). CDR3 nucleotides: TGTGCCAGTAAAGGGGGGGAGGCGACAACTAATGAAAAACTGTTTTTT. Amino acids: CASKGGEATTNEKLFF.